The sample holds a few counts of the clone carrying this T cell receptor beta chain. Its antigen is unknown. Each donor was a healthy Caucasian individual from Russia, aged 6 to 90. Each sample used at least 6 million PBMCs. The germline V gene encodes CDR1 MNHEY and CDR2 SMNVEV (reference sequence). V was trimmed by 8 bases and J by 2 bases, leaving 18 bases between them. The CDR3 has 15 amino acids. A second PCR of roughly 7 to 11 cycles used a sample-barcoded 5' primer and a J-beta primer mix. MiXCR, applied by TCRdb to the 5' RACE reads, yields one record per CDR3 protein. The table records 550,000 to 700,000 distinct CDR3 sequences, 27% of them present only once. These data originate in a study of blood T cells in healthy people across ages. Study-level points and caveats: Diversity of TCR beta per million T cells declined in a roughly linear way with age. Relative to aged donors, long-lived donors carried more naive CD4+ cells and displayed higher diversity.

The V and J genes are TRBV27 and TRBJ2-5, with D tentatively TRBD1 or TRBD2 (5 bases each). The specimen sequenced was blood. The clonotype originates from a woman in her seventies in good health. The chain's CDR3 is CASSRGSRDQETQYF. CDR3 sequence (DNA): TGTGCCAGCTCTCGGGGCAGCAGAGATCAAGAGACCCAGTACTTC.